The clone carrying this T cell receptor (beta chain) was seen a handful of times. As yet, its antigen is unknown. The CDR3 length is 17 residues. V dropped 3 bases and J dropped 4; count of bases not matched to a gene: 17. Germline CDR1 GTSNPN, CDR2 SVGIG (reference sequence). TCRB transcripts that were expressed got sequenced, as all of the isolated RNA had been reverse transcribed. Some clones are missing from TCRdb's copy, which holds only in-frame ones; the method was immunoSEQ multiplex PCR. The sample yields under 150,000 clones, 6.5% to 8.5% seen once. One heparinised draw, averaging about 116 mL, was taken per donor. The data were obtained in a study of beta chain features in type 1 diabetes. General study results and limits: Among patients, naive, central memory and Treg TCRB repertoires appeared more similar than among healthy donors. Moderately but significantly shorter TCRB CDR3s were found in Type 1 diabetes patients in all four CD4+ subsets.

Source material: central memory CD4+ T cells from blood. The chain couples TRBV30 to TRBJ1-1, with 7 bases matching TRBD1. The source is a woman under 40 in good health. This CDR3 reads CAWSPLDRARGGTEAFF. DNA of the CDR3: TGTGCCTGGAGCCCACTTGACAGGGCCAGAGGGGGCACTGAAGCTTTCTTT.